The rows below give T cell receptor beta chains drawn from one sample of a study of graft-versus-host responses after intestinal transplantation. Assay: immunoSEQ multiplex PCR; the TCRdb copy retains only in-frame clones and omits some. The sample shows 20,000 to 25,000 clones, roughly four fifths of them seen only once. These receptors' antigens are unknown. Material: unstimulated CD8+ T cells sorted from spleen or lymph node cells, obtained before transplant. All receptors come from a human donor who was the organ donor for an intestinal transplant. Each CDR3 is given with its conserved first and last residue. Each record gives: V gene, clone size, CDR3 length, D gene, J gene, CDR3 DNA, CDR3 protein. D genes are given only for firm matches. Part of the rows lack a size; the others show once, few, many or a class for expanded clones.

>TRBV6-4|NA|16|TRBD2|TRBJ2-5
TGTGCCAGCAGGACCAGGGACGCCTGGGGGGGAGAGACCCAGTACTTC
CASRTRDAWGGETQYF
>TRBV10-3|NA|15|TRBD2|TRBJ2-1
TGTGCCATCAGTGAGGCGGGGACTAAGGGCAATGAGCAGTTCTTC
CAISEAGTKGNEQFF
>TRBV25-1|NA|12|NA|TRBJ1-1
TGTGCCAGCAGTAGGGGAAACACTGAAGCTTTCTTT
CASSRGNTEAFF
>TRBV5-1|NA|15|TRBD2|TRBJ2-1
TGCGCCAGCAGCCTCCTAGCGGGGTCCGCCCATGAGCAGTTCTTC
CASSLLAGSAHEQFF
>TRBV5-4|few|16|TRBD2|TRBJ2-3
TGTGCCAGCACCCGCCAGCGGGAGACTCGGACAGATACGCAGTATTTT
CASTRQRETRTDTQYF
>TRBV6-5|NA|15|NA|TRBJ2-1
TGTGCCAGCAGTTACGCGTCCGGGGGCGACAATGAGCAGTTCTTC
CASSYASGGDNEQFF
>TRBV11-2|few|15|TRBD2|TRBJ2-3
TGTGCCAGCAGCCCTAGCGGGAGCCGGACAGATACGCAGTATTTT
CASSPSGSRTDTQYF
>TRBV29-1|NA|13|NA|TRBJ2-1
TGCAGCACAGTCCCGGGAAACTACAATGAGCAGTTCTTC
CSTVPGNYNEQFF
>TRBV7-9|NA|14|TRBD1|TRBJ2-5
TGTGCCAGCAGCGGGACAGGGGTAAGGGAGACCCAGTACTTC
CASSGTGVRETQYF
>TRBV27|few|15|NA|TRBJ2-7
TGTGCCAGCAGTCCTGGCAAGGGGTCTTTACACGAGCAGTACTTC
CASSPGKGSLHEQYF
>TRBV27|NA|15|TRBD1|TRBJ2-5
TGTGCCAGCAGCCCGACAGGGGGTTTGGGAGAGACCCAGTACTTC
CASSPTGGLGETQYF
>TRBV7-9|NA|14|NA|TRBJ1-2
TGTGCCAGCAGCTTAAGCACAGGGAGATATGGCTACACCTTC
CASSLSTGRYGYTF
>TRBV5-1|few|14|NA|TRBJ2-5
TGCGCCAGCAGCTTGGCTGGAGGGGTCGAGACCCAGTACTTC
CASSLAGGVETQYF
>TRBV5-1|NA|13|NA|TRBJ2-7
TGCGCCAGCAGCTTGGCCGGGTCCTACGAGCAGTACTTC
CASSLAGSYEQYF
>TRBV30|NA|16|TRBD2|TRBJ2-3
TGTGCCTGGAGTCCCACGGGAGGTAGCGTCTTAGATACGCAGTATTTT
CAWSPTGGSVLDTQYF
>TRBV19|NA|12|TRBD1|TRBJ1-2
TGTGCCAGTAGGACAGGGAGGGAAGGCTACACCTTC
CASRTGREGYTF
>TRBV4-1|few|15|TRBD1|TRBJ2-7
TGCGCCAGCAGCCAAGACCCCGGGACAGCGCGCGAGCAGTACTTC
CASSQDPGTAREQYF
>TRBV25-1|NA|11|NA|TRBJ2-7
TGTGCCAGCAGTCAGGGGTACGAGCAGTACTTC
CASSQGYEQYF
>TRBV5-1|NA|15|NA|TRBJ2-7
TGCGCCAGCAGCTTGAGAACGGGAGAGCTTTACGAGCAGTACTTC
CASSLRTGELYEQYF
>TRBV6-5|NA|15|NA|TRBJ2-5
TGTGCCAGCAGTTACAGGGTGAGGGAAGGGGAGACCCAGTACTTC
CASSYRVREGETQYF
>TRBV11-3|NA|15|NA|TRBJ2-2
TGTGCCAGCAGTTCCACGGGAGCCGGTTCCGGGGAGCTGTTTTTT
CASSSTGAGSGELFF
>TRBV6-5|NA|15|NA|TRBJ2-5
TGTGCCAGCAGTTACGCGCTTCCGCAGGGTAAGACCCAGTACTTC
CASSYALPQGKTQYF
>TRBV4-3|NA|17|TRBD2|TRBJ2-1
TGCGCCAGCAGCCAAGATACTAGCGGGGCCCCCTACAATGAGCAGTTCTTC
CASSQDTSGAPYNEQFF
>TRBV19|NA|12|NA|TRBJ2-5
TGTGCCAGTAGTCCGGGGGAAGAGACCCAGTACTTC
CASSPGEETQYF
>TRBV2|NA|16|TRBD1|TRBJ1-5
TGTGCCAGCAGTGAACACCTCCAACAGGGGTATCAGCCCCAGCATTTT
CASSEHLQQGYQPQHF
>TRBV9|NA|16|TRBD2|TRBJ2-1
TGTGCCAGCAGCGTAAGCGGGGGAACTCTCTACAATGAGCAGTTCTTC
CASSVSGGTLYNEQFF
>TRBV5-4|NA|13|NA|TRBJ2-1
TGTGCCAGCAGCCCCGGGGCTGGCAATGAGCAGTTCTTC
CASSPGAGNEQFF
>TRBV13|NA|17|TRBD2|TRBJ2-1
TGTGCCAGCAGCATCTCCGGGACTAGCGGGGGGTTCGATGAGCAGTTCTTC
CASSISGTSGGFDEQFF
>TRBV7-9|NA|16|TRBD2|TRBJ2-7
TGTGCCAGCAGCTCGCAGTCAAGCGGGAGGGCCTACGAGCAGTACTTC
CASSSQSSGRAYEQYF
>TRBV4-1|NA|14|NA|TRBJ1-1
TGCGCCAGCAGCCAAGTGATACGGAACACTGAAGCTTTCTTT
CASSQVIRNTEAFF
>TRBV4-1|NA|18|TRBD2|TRBJ2-2
TGCGCCAGCAGCCAAGATCTTCCGGCTAGCGGGGGAATCGGGGAGCTGTTTTTT
CASSQDLPASGGIGELFF
>TRBV6-5|NA|15|NA|TRBJ2-7
TGTGCCAGCAGTTATGGTCAGGACCTCGTTTACGAGCAGTACTTC
CASSYGQDLVYEQYF
>TRBV30|NA|17|NA|TRBJ2-5
TGTGCCTGGAGTGTAGTTATCAGGGGCAGGTCCCAAGAGACCCAGTACTTC
CAWSVVIRGRSQETQYF
>TRBV4-3|NA|15|TRBD1|TRBJ1-2
TGCGCCAGCAGCCAGGACAGGGGGCTAAACTATGGCTACACCTTC
CASSQDRGLNYGYTF
>TRBV5-6|NA|17|TRBD2|TRBJ2-5
TGTGCCAGCAGCTTCCCCTCTAGCGGGGGGTGGGGAGAGACCCAGTACTTC
CASSFPSSGGWGETQYF
>TRBV5-6|NA|15|TRBD2|TRBJ2-3
TGTGCCAGCAGCTTCCTAGCGGGGGGTGCAGATACGCAGTATTTT
CASSFLAGGADTQYF
>TRBV7-6|NA|16|TRBD1|TRBJ2-7
TGTGCCAGCAGCTCGTCCACGGGACAGGGGGCTCGCGAGCAGTACTTC
CASSSSTGQGAREQYF
>TRBV5-4|NA|13|TRBD1|TRBJ1-2
TGTGCCAGCGGGGACAGGGCGTTCTATGGCTACACCTTC
CASGDRAFYGYTF
>TRBV4-1|NA|15|TRBD2|TRBJ2-7
TGCGCCAGCAGCCAAGGACTAGCGGGCTCCTACGAGCAGTACTTC
CASSQGLAGSYEQYF
>TRBV14|NA|16|NA|TRBJ2-5
TGTGCCAGCAGCCCCTACAGGGAGGTGGAACAAGAGACCCAGTACTTC
CASSPYREVEQETQYF
>TRBV20-1|NA|10|NA|TRBJ2-4
TGCAGTGCTAGGCTGGTGGTCGGGTACTTC
CSARLVVGYF
>TRBV7-2|NA|12|NA|TRBJ2-7
TGTGCCAGCAGCCCCCCGGACTACGAGCAGTACTTC
CASSPPDYEQYF
>TRBV29-1|NA|11|NA|TRBJ2-2
TGCAGCGTTGAAGAGATCGGGGAGCTGTTTTTT
CSVEEIGELFF
>TRBV5-6|NA|14|NA|TRBJ1-6
TGTGCCAGCAGCGTACAGGGTGGGAATTCACCCCTCCACTTT
CASSVQGGNSPLHF
>TRBV27|few|14|NA|TRBJ2-1
TGTGCCAGCAGTGCCGATGGACCAGGGAATGAGCAGTTCTTC
CASSADGPGNEQFF
>TRBV4-3|NA|17|NA|TRBJ1-2
TGCGCCAGCAGCCAAAGTCGCCCAGGGGCGGTTAACTATGGCTACACCTTC
CASSQSRPGAVNYGYTF
>TRBV9|NA|15|TRBD1|TRBJ2-1
TGTGCCAGCAGCGACCGGGACAGCAACTACAATGAGCAGTTCTTC
CASSDRDSNYNEQFF
>TRBV2|NA|15|NA|TRBJ2-4
TGTGCCAGCAGTGATGGGGAGATGGCCAAAAACATTCAGTACTTC
CASSDGEMAKNIQYF
>TRBV6-5|NA|16|TRBD2|TRBJ2-3
TGTGCCAGCAGTTACTTTGTAGCGGGGGGGCAAGATACGCAGTATTTT
CASSYFVAGGQDTQYF
>TRBV7-9|NA|14|TRBD2|TRBJ2-1
TGTGCCAGCAGGGCTAGCGGCGGAAACAATGAGCAGTTCTTC
CASRASGGNNEQFF
>TRBV4-1|NA|15|TRBD2|TRBJ2-3
TGCGCCAGCAGCCAAGCTGCGGGAGTCGGAGATACGCAGTATTTT
CASSQAAGVGDTQYF
>TRBV6-5|NA|13|NA|TRBJ1-5
TGTGCCAGCCCAAGGCGGGACTATCAGCCCCAGCATTTT
CASPRRDYQPQHF
>TRBV27|NA|14|TRBD1|TRBJ1-2
TGTGCCAGCAGTTTAGGACAGGACTTCTATGGCTACACCTTC
CASSLGQDFYGYTF
>TRBV7-2|NA|13|NA|TRBJ2-7
TGTGCCAGCAGCTTTTACAGGTCCTACGAGCAGTACTTC
CASSFYRSYEQYF